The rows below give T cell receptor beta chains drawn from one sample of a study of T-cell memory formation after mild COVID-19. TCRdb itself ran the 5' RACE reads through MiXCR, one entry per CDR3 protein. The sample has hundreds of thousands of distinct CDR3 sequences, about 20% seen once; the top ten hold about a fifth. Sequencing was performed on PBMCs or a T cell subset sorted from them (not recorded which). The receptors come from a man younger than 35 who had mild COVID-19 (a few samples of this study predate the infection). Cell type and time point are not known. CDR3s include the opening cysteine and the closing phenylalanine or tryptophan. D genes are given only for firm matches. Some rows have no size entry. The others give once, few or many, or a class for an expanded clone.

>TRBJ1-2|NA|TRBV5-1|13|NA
CASSLQGPHGYTF
TGCGCCAGCAGTCTCCAGGGGCCCCATGGCTACACCTTC
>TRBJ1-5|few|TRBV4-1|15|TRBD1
CASSLTQGAGQPQHF
TGCGCCAGCAGCCTAACCCAGGGGGCTGGGCAGCCCCAGCATTTT
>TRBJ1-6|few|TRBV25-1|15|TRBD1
CASRGTGNIASPLHF
TGTGCCAGCAGGGGGACAGGTAATATCGCCTCACCCCTCCACTTT
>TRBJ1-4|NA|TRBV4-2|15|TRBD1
CASSQDRTGGHVLFF
TGTGCCAGCAGCCAAGACCGGACAGGGGGCCATGTCCTGTTTTTT
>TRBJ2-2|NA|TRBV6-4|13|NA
CASSDSNFGELFF
TGTGCCAGCAGTGACTCGAACTTCGGGGAGCTGTTTTTT
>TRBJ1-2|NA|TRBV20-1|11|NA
CSASPTDGYTF
TGCAGTGCTAGTCCAACGGATGGCTACACCTTC
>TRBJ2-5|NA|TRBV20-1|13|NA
CSASYSDRETQYF
TGCAGTGCTAGTTATAGCGACCGGGAGACCCAGTACTTC
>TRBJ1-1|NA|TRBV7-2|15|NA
CASRLAAGTNTEAFF
TGTGCCAGCAGATTAGCGGCAGGGACCAACACTGAAGCTTTCTTT
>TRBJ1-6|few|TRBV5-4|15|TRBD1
CASSVRGQGYSPLHF
TGTGCCAGCAGCGTCCGGGGACAGGGCTACTCACCCCTCCACTTT
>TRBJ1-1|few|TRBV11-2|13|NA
CASSRRDGTEAFF
TGTGCCAGCAGTAGGCGGGACGGCACTGAAGCTTTCTTT
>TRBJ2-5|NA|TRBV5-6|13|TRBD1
CASSRGQGKTQYF
TGTGCCAGCAGCCGTGGACAGGGGAAGACCCAGTACTTC
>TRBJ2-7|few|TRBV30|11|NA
CAWSVRLTWYF
TGTGCCTGGAGTGTTCGACTTACCTGGTACTTC
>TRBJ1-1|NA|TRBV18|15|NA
CASSPVSPADREAFF
TGTGCCAGCTCACCAGTCTCCCCAGCAGACAGGGAAGCTTTCTTT
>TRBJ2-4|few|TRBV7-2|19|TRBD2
CASSLGPLRWEGEGSIQYF
TGTGCCAGCAGCTTAGGACCCCTACGGTGGGAGGGCGAGGGGTCGATTCAGTACTTC
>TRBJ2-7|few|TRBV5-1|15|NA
CASSLAGDPGHEQYF
TGCGCCAGCAGCTTGGCCGGGGACCCGGGGCACGAGCAGTACTTC
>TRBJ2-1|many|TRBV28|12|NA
CASMVSSNEQFF
TGTGCCAGCATGGTCTCCTCCAATGAGCAGTTCTTC
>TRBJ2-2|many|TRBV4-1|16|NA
CASRTWDGLNTGELFF
TGCGCCAGCCGAACTTGGGACGGGCTGAACACCGGGGAGCTGTTTTTT
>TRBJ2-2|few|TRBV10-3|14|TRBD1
CATRTGELTGELFF
TGTGCCACGCGGACAGGGGAACTCACCGGGGAGCTGTTTTTT
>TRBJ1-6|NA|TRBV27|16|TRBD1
CASHEGAPLASSPLHF
TGTGCCAGCCACGAGGGGGCCCCTCTAGCTAGTTCACCCCTCCACTTT
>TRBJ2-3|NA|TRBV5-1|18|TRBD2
CASSLALAGGTKTDTQYF
TGCGCCAGCAGCTTGGCTCTAGCGGGGGGGACAAAAACAGATACGCAGTATTTT
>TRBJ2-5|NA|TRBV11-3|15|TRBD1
CASSLRDRAQETQYF
TGTGCCAGCAGCCTCCGGGACAGGGCCCAAGAGACCCAGTACTTC
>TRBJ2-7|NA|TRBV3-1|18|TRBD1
CASSQPLGPRDRGREQYF
TGTGCCAGCAGCCAACCATTGGGGCCCCGGGACAGGGGGCGCGAGCAGTACTTC
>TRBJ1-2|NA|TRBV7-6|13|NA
CARSLAQGGGYTF
TGTGCCAGAAGCTTAGCACAGGGAGGTGGCTACACCTTC
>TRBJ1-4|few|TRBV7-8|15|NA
CASSPSWGGNEKLFF
TGTGCCAGCAGCCCAAGTTGGGGTGGTAATGAAAAACTGTTTTTT
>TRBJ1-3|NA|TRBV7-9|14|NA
CASSAGWSGNTIYF
TGTGCCAGCAGCGCGGGGTGGTCTGGAAACACCATATATTTT
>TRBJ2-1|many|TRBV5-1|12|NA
CASSWGSNEQFF
TGCGCCAGCAGCTGGGGCTCTAATGAGCAGTTCTTC
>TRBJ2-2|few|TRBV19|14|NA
CASAQRANTGELFF
TGTGCCAGTGCCCAACGCGCGAACACCGGGGAGCTGTTTTTT
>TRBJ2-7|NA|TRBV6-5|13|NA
CASSFTRGDEQYF
TGTGCCAGCAGCTTTACGCGGGGTGACGAGCAGTACTTC
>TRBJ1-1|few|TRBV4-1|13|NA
CASSRGASTEAFF
TGCGCCAGCAGCCGGGGGGCGTCGACTGAAGCTTTCTTT
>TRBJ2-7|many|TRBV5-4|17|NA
CASSLGRGTAGYDEQYF
TGTGCCAGCAGCTTGGGGAGGGGGACGGCGGGATATGACGAGCAGTACTTC
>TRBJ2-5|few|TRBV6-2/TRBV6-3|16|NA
CASSYSGTGFQETQYF
TGTGCCAGCAGTTACTCCGGTACAGGGTTTCAAGAGACCCAGTACTTC
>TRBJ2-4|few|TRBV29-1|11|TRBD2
CSVGLAGREYF
TGCAGCGTCGGACTAGCCGGGCGGGAGTACTTC
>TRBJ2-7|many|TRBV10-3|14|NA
CATDPGTRAYEQYF
TGTGCCACGGATCCCGGGACAAGAGCCTACGAGCAGTACTTC
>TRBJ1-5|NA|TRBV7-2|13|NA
CASSLSRVEPQHF
TGTGCCAGCAGCTTATCACGGGTTGAGCCCCAGCATTTT
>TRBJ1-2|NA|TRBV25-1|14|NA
CASSEAGRHYGYTF
TGTGCCAGCAGTGAAGCGGGGCGACACTATGGCTACACCTTC
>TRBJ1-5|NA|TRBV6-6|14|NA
CASTWDVSNQPQHF
TGTGCCAGCACCTGGGACGTTAGCAATCAGCCCCAGCATTTT
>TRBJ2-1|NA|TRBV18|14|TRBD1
CASSTTGEVGEQFF
TGTGCCAGCTCAACGACAGGGGAGGTTGGGGAGCAGTTCTTC
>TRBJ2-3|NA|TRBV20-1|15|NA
CSAPWLGGSTDTQYF
TGCAGTGCTCCCTGGCTAGGCGGTAGCACAGATACGCAGTATTTT
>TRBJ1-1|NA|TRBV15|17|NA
CATSRGKMDRTDTEAFF
TGTGCCACCAGCAGGGGTAAAATGGACAGAACTGACACTGAAGCTTTCTTT
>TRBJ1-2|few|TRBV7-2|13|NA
CASSFVSSYGYTF
TGTGCCAGCAGCTTCGTTTCATCCTATGGCTACACCTTC
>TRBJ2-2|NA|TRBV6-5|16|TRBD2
CASLTLAGENTGELFF
TGTGCCAGTCTCACCCTAGCGGGGGAAAACACCGGGGAGCTGTTTTTT
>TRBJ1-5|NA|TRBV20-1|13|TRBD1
CSARNTGDQPQHF
TGCAGTGCTAGAAATACAGGGGATCAGCCCCAGCATTTT
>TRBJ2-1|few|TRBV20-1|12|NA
CSARAILYEQFF
TGCAGTGCTAGGGCTATCTTGTATGAGCAGTTCTTC
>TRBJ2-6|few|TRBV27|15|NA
CASSLGYSGANVLTF
TGTGCCAGCAGTTTAGGATACTCTGGGGCCAACGTCCTGACTTTC
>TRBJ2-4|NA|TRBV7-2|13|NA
CASSPGSMNIQYF
TGTGCCAGCAGCCCGGGGAGCATGAACATTCAGTACTTC
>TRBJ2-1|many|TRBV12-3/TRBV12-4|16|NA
CASSLETGLKGNEQFF
TGTGCCAGCAGTTTAGAAACGGGACTTAAGGGCAATGAGCAGTTCTTC
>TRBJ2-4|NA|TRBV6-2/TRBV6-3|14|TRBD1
CASTEGQGMNIQYF
TGTGCCAGCACCGAAGGACAGGGTATGAACATTCAGTACTTC
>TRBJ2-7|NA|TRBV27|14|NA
CASSFRGSASEQYF
TGTGCCAGCAGTTTCCGGGGTTCCGCCTCCGAGCAGTACTTC
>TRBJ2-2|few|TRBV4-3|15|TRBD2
CASSPSAGGTGELFF
TGCGCCAGCAGCCCGTCTGCGGGGGGAACCGGGGAGCTGTTTTTT
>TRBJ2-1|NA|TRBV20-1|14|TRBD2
CSARATGLAYPELF
TGCAGTGCTAGGGCTACGGGACTAGCTTACCCCGAGCTCTTC